Detailed here is one T cell receptor (beta chain). The entry originates in a study of PD-L1 blockade in urothelial cancer. Turning to the study itself: A median about 150,000 T cells were found in blood samples.

CDR1 and CDR2 (germline): MDHEN, SYDVKM. Trimming took off 1 base at V and 8 bases at J, with 11 bases between the two ends. The CDR3 contains 14 residues. Locally advanced or metastatic urothelial carcinoma affected the patients. Each patient supplied 1 to 8 pretreatment and on-treatment samples. Assay used: immunoSEQ multiplex PCR; TCRdb lists only in-frame clones, some missing. The profile covers 35,000 to 50,000 clones, with 88% appearing a single time and roughly 15% taken by the ten largest. This chain uses TRBV28 with TRBJ2-2; D may be TRBD2 (6 bases). This receptor was obtained from a woman aged 60-75 years with urothelial cancer. This sample comprised PBMCs, obtained around atezolizumab (anti-PD-L1) treatment. CDR3 region: CASSLLPRGGELFF. Here the CDR3 DNA reads TGTGCCAGCAGTTTATTGCCTCGGGGGGGGGAGCTGTTTTTT.